One and the same sample provided the 4 T cell receptor beta chains below, sequenced in a study of spatial heterogeneity in lung cancer. Time point in this sample: blood at routine non-recurrence follow-up after resection. TCRdb redid the calling of the 5' RACE reads with MiXCR, one entry per CDR3 protein. The sample comprises just over 70,000 distinct CDR3 sequences, 8% to 9% of which are singletons, and about 2% rests with the top ten. The sample was PBMCs, taken at follow-up. The source is a female donor with early-stage non-small cell lung cancer.

J is TRBJ2-2 and V is TRBV5-1, with 8 bases identical to TRBD1. Germline values: CDR1 SGHRS, CDR2 YFSETQ. J lost 3 bases, V lost 0 bases, and 1 base had no gene match. The length of the CDR3 is 15 residues. CDR3 sequence (DNA): TGCGCCAGCAGCTTGGTGGACAGGGACACCGGGGAGCTGTTTTTT. It is translated as CASSLVDRDTGELFF.

This clonotype was observed many times. This chain joins TRBV19 and TRBJ2-2; TRBD1 aligns across 8 bases. Germline CDR1 reads LNHDA; CDR2 reads SQIVND (reference sequence). The junction had 8 bases not matched to a gene; V was cut back by 6 bases and J by 5 bases. The CDR3 length is 15 residues. This chain's CDR3 is CASRGQGAGTGELFF. Here the CDR3 DNA reads TGTGCCAGTAGAGGGCAGGGGGCCGGGACCGGGGAGCTGTTTTTT.

In its sample, this clonotype was seen many times. The chain combines TRBV6-5 with TRBJ1-5; D is unclear. Germline CDR1 MNHEY, CDR2 SVGAGI. This CDR3 spans 14 amino acids. V was cut by 0 bases and J by 7 bases, with 10 bases left in between. The CDR3 nucleotides are TGTGCCAGCAGTTACTCGAGCGGGCGGCAGCCCCAGCATTTT. Its translation is CASSYSSGRQPQHF.

This clonotype was found many times. The chain has TRBV7-9 and TRBJ1-6; D gene ambiguous. In germline, CDR1 is SEHNR, CDR2 FQNEAQ (reference sequence). This CDR3 is 14 amino acids long. Trimming cost V 5 bases and J 8 bases, with 13 bases left between them. Here the CDR3 reads CASSPKVRHSPLHF. The CDR3 DNA reads as TGTGCCAGCAGCCCGAAGGTCCGGCATTCACCCCTCCACTTT.